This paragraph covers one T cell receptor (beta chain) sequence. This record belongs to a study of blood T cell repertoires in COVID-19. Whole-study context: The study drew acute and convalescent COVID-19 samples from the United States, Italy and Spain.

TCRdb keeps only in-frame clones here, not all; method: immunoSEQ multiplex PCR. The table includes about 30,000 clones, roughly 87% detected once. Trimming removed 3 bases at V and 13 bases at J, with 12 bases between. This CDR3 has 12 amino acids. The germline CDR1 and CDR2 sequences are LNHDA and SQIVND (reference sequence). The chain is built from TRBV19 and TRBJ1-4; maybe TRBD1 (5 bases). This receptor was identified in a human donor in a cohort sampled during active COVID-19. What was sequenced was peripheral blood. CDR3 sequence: CASSILGDRLFF. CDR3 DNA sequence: TGTGCCAGTAGTATTCTTGGAGACAGACTGTTTTTT. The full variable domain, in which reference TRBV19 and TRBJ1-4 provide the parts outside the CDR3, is DGGITQSPKYLFRKEGQNVTLSCEQNLNHDAMYWYRQDPGQGLRLIYYSQIVNDFQKGDIAEGYSVSREKKESFPLTVTSAQKNPTAFYLCASSILGDRLFFGSGTQLSVL.